Sequencing of this TCR beta chain was carried out in a study of radiation and T cells in renal cell carcinoma. Time point here: blood 4 weeks post-SBRT, at nephrectomy. The treatment: 15 Gy SBRT to primary tumor, nephrectomy 4 weeks later. Generated by immunoSEQ multiplex PCR, the TCRdb table keeps only in-frame clones and is missing some. Here the sample spans 140,000 or so clones, less than 90% being singletons. The clonotype originates from a woman aged 45-59 years with renal cell carcinoma. The starting material was blood, obtained from a patient whose treatment included radiotherapy and nephrectomy.

The CDR3 here is CASSPPAGRETQYF. DNA of the CDR3: TGTGCCAGCTCACCACCGGCAGGGAGAGAGACCCAGTACTTC. This rearrangement joins TRBV18 to TRBJ2-5; D possibly uses TRBD1 or TRBD2 (5 bases each). V was trimmed by 0 bases and J by 4 bases, leaving 9 bases between them. CDR1 is KGHSH and CDR2 is LQKENI in the germline V gene. The CDR3 extends over 14 amino acids.